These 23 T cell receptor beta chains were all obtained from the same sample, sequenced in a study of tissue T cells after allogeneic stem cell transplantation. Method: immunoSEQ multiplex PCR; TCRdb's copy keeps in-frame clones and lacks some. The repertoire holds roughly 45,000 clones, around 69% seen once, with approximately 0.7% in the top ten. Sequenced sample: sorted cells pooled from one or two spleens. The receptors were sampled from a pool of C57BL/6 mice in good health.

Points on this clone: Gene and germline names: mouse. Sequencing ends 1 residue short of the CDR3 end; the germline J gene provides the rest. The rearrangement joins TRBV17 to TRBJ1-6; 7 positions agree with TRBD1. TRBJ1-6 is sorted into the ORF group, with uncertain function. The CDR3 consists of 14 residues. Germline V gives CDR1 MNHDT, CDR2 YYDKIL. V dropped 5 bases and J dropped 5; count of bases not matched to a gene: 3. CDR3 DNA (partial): TGTGCTAGCAGTGCGGGACAGAATAATTCGCCCCTCTAC. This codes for CASSAGQNNSPLY. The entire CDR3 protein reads CASSAGQNNSPLYF.

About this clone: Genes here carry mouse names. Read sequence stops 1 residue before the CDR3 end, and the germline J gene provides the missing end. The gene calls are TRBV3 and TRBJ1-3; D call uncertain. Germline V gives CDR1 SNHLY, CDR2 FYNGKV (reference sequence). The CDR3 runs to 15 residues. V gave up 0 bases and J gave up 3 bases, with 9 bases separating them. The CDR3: CASSLALGGGNTLYF. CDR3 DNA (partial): TGTGCCAGCAGCTTAGCGCTGGGAGGTGGAAATACGCTCTAT. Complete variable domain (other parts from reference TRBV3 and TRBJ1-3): GPKVLQIPSHQIIDMGQMVTLNCDPVSNHLYFYWYKQILGQQMEFLVNFYNGKVMEKSKLFKDQFSVERPDGSYFTLKIQPTALEDSAVYFCASSLALGGGNTLYFGEGSRLIVV.

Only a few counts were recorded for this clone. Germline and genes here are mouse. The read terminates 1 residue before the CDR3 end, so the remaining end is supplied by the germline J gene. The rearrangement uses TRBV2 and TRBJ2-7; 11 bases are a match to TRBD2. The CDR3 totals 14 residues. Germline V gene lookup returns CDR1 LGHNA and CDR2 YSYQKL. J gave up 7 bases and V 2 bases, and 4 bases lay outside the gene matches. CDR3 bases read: TGTGCCAGCAGCCAAAGAGGACTGGGGGGCGAACAGTAC. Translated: CASSQRGLGGEQY. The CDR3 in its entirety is CASSQRGLGGEQYF.

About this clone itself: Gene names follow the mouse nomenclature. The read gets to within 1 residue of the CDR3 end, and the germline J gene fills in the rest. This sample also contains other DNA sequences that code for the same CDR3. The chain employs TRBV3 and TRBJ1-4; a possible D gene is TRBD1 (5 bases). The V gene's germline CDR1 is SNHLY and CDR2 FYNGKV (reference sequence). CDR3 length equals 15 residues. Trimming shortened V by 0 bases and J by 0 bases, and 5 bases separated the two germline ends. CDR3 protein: CASSLAGVSNERLFF. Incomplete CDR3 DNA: TGTGCCAGCAGCTTAGCGGGGGTTTCCAACGAAAGATTATTT.

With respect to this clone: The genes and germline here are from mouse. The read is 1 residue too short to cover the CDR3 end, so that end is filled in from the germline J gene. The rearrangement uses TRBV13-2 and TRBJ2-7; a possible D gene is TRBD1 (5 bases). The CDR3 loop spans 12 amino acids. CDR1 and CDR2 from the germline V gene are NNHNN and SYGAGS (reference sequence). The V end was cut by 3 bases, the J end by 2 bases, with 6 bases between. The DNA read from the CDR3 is TGTGCCAGCGGTGGACAGCCCTATGAACAGTAC. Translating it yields CASGGQPYEQY. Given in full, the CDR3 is CASGGQPYEQYF.

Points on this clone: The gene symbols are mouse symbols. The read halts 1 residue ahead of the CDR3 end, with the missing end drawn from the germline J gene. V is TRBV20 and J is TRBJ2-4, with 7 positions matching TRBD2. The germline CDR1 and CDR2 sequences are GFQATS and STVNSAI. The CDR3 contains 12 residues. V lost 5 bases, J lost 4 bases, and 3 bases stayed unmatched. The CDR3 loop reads CGARLGENTLYF. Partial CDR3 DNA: TGTGGTGCTCGACTGGGCGAAAACACCTTGTAC.

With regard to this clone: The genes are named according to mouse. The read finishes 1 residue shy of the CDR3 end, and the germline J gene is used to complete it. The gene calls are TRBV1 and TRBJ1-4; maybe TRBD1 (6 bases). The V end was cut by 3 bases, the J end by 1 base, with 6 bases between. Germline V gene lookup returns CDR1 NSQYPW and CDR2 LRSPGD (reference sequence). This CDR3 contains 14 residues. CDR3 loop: CTCSADSSNERLFF. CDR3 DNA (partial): TGCACCTGCAGTGCGGACAGTTCCAACGAAAGATTATTT.

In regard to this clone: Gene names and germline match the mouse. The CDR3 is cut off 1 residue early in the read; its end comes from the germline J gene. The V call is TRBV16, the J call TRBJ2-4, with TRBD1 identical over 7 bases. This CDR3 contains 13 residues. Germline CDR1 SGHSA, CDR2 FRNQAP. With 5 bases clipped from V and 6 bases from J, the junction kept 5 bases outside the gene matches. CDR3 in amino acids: CASSQQGRNTLYF. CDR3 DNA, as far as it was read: TGTGCAAGCAGCCAACAGGGGAGGAACACCTTGTAC. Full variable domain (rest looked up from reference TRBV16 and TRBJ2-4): NAGVIQTPRHKVTGKGQEATLWCEPISGHSAVFWYRQTIVQGLEFLTYFRNQAPIDDSGMPKERFSAQMPNQSHSTLKIQSTQPQDSAVYLCASSQQGRNTLYFGAGTRLSVL.

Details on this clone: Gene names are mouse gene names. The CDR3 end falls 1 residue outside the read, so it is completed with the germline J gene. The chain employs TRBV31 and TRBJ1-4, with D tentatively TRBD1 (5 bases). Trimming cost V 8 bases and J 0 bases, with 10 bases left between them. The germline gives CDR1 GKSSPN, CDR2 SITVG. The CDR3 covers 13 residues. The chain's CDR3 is CAGHTFSNERLFF. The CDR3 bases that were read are TGTGCCGGACACACATTTTCCAACGAAAGATTATTT. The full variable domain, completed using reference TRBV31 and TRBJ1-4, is AQTIHQWPVAEIKAVGSPLSLGCTIKGKSSPNLYWYWQATGGTLQQLFYSITVGQVESVVQLNLSASRPKDDQFILSTEKLLLSHSGFYLCAGHTFSNERLFFGHGTKLSVL.

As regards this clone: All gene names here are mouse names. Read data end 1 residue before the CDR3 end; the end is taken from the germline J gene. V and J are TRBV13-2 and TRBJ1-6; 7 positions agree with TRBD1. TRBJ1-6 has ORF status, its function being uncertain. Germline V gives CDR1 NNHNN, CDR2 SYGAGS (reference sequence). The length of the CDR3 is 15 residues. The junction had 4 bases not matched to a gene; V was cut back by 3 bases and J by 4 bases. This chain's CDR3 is CASGGRDSYNSPLYF. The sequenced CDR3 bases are TGTGCCAGCGGTGGAAGGGACAGTTATAATTCGCCCCTCTAC.

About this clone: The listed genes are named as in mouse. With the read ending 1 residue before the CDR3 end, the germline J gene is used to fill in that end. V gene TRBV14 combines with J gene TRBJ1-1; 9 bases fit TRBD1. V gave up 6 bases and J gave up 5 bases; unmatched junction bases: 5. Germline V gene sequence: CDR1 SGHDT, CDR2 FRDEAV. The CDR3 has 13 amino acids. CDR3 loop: CASTGTGRTEVFF. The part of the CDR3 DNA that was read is TGTGCCAGCACCGGGACAGGGAGGACAGAAGTCTTC.

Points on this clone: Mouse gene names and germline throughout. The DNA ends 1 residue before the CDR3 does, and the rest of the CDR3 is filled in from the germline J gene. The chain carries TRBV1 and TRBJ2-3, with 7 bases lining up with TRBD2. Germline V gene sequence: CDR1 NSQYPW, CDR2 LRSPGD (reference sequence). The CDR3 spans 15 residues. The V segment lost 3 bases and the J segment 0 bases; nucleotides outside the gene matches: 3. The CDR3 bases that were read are TGCACCTGCAGTGCTGGGGGGTCTAGTGCAGAAACGCTGTAT. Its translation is CTCSAGGSSAETLY. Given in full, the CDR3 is CTCSAGGSSAETLYF.

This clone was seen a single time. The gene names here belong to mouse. The chain's CDR3 is CASSPGTGVRAETLYF. The sequenced part of the CDR3 DNA is TGTGCCAGCAGTCCCGGGACAGGGGTCCGTGCAGAAACGCTGTAT. This sequence joins TRBV26 and TRBJ2-3; TRBD1 agrees at 10 bases. Read coverage stops 1 residue before the CDR3 terminus; the germline J gene supplies the remainder. Germline V CDR1 and CDR2: KGHPV, FQNQEV (reference sequence). The CDR3 is made up of 16 amino acids. V lost 4 bases and J lost 1; bases outside the gene matches: 5.

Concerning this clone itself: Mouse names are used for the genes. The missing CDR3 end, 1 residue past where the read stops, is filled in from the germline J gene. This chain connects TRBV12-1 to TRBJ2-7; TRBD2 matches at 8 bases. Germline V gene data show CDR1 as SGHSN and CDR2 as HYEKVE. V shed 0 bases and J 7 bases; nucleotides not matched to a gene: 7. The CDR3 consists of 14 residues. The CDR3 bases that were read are TGTGCCAGCTCTCTCGGGGGGGGCGCGGGAGAACAGTAC. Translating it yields CASSLGGGAGEQY. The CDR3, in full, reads CASSLGGGAGEQYF.

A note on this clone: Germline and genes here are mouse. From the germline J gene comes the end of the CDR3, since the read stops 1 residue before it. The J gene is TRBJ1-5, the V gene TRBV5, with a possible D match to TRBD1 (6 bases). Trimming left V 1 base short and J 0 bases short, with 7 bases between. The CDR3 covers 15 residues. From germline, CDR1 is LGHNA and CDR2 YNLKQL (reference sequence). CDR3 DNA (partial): TGTGCCAGCAGCCAAGGGACAGTTAACAACCAGGCTCCGCTT. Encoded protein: CASSQGTVNNQAPL. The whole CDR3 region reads CASSQGTVNNQAPLF.

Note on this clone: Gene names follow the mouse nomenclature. The sequenced CDR3 bases are TGTGCCAGCAGGGCGACAGGGGGCACCGGGCAGCTCTAC. Protein: CASRATGGTGQLY. The whole CDR3 protein is CASRATGGTGQLYF. The gene calls are TRBV13-3 and TRBJ2-2, with 9 bases identical to TRBD1. From the germline J gene comes the end of the CDR3, since the read stops 1 residue before it. The CDR3 totals 14 residues. V gave up 5 bases and J gave up 4 bases; unmatched junction bases: 3. Germline CDR1 and CDR2: NNHDY and SYVADS.

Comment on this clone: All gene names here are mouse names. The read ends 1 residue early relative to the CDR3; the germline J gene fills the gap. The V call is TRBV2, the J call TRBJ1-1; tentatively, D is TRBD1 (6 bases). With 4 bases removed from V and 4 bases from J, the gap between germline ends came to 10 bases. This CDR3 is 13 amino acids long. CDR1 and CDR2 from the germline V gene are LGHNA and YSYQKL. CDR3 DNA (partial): TGTGCCAGCAGCCGAACAGGGTTCACAGAAGTCTTC. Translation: CASSRTGFTEVF. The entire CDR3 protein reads CASSRTGFTEVFF.

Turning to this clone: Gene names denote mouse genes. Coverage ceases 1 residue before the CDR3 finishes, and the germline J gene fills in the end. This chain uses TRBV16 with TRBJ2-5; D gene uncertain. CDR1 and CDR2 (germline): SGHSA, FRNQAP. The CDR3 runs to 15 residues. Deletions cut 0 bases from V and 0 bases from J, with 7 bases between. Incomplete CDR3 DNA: TGTGCAAGCAGCTTAGAAAGCAGTAACCAAGACACCCAGTAC. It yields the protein CASSLESSNQDTQY. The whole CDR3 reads CASSLESSNQDTQYF.

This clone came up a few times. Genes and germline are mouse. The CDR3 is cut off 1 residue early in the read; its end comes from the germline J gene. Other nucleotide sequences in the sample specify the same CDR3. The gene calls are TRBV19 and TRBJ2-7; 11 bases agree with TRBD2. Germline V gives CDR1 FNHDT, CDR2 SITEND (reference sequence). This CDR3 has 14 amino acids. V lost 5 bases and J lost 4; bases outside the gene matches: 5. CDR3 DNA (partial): TGTGCCAGCAGCCCCGGGACTGGGGGTTATGAACAGTAC. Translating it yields CASSPGTGGYEQY. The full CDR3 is CASSPGTGGYEQYF.

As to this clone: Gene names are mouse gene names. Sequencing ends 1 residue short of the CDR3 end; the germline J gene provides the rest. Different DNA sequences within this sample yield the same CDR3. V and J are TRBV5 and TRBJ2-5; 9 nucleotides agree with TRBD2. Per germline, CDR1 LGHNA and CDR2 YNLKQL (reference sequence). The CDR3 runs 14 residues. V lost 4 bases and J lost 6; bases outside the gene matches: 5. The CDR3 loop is CASSPDWGRDTQYF. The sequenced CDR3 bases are TGTGCCAGCAGCCCCGACTGGGGGAGGGACACCCAGTAC.

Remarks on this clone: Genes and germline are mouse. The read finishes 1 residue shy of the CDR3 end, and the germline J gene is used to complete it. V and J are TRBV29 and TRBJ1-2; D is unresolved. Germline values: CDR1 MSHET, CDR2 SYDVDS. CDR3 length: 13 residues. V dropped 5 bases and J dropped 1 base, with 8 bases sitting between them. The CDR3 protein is CASSPDGNSDYTF. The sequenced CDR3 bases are TGTGCTAGCAGTCCGGACGGAAACTCCGACTACACC.

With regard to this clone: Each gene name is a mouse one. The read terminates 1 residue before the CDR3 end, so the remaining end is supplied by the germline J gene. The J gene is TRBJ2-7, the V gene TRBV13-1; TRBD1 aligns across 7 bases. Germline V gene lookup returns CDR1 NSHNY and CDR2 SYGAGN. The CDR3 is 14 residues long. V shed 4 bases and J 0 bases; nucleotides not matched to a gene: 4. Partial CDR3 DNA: TGTGCCAGCAGTTTCCGACAGGGCTCCTATGAACAGTAC. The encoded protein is CASSFRQGSYEQY. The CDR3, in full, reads CASSFRQGSYEQYF.

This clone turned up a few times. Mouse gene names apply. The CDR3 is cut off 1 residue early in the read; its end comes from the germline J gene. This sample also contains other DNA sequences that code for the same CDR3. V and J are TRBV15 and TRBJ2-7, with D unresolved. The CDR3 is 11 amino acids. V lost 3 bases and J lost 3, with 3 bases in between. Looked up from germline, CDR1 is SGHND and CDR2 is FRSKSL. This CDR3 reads CASSLDYEQYF. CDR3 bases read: TGTGCCAGCAGTTTGGACTATGAACAGTAC.